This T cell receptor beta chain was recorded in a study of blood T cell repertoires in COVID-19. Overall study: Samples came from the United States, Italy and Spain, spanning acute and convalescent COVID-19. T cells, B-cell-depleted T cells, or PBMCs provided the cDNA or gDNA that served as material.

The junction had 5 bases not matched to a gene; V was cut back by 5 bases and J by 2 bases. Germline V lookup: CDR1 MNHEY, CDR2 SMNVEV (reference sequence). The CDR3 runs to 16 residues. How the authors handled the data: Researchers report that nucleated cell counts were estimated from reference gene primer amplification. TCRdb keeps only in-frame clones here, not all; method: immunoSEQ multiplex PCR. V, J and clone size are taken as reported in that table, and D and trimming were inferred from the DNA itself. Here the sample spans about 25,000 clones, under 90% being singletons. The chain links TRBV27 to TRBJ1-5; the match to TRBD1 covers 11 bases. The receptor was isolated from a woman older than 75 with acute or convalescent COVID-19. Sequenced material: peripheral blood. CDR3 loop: CASSRGTGGGNQPQHF. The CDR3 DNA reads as TGTGCCAGCAGTCGCGGGACAGGGGGTGGCAATCAGCCCCAGCATTTT.